The entry that follows covers one TCR beta chain sequence. Per germline, CDR1 SQVTM and CDR2 ANQGSEA. The CDR3 is made up of 14 amino acids. With 1 base clipped from V and 3 bases from J, the junction kept 5 bases outside the gene matches. This entry is derived from a study of blood T cell repertoires in COVID-19. Clones were read by immunoSEQ multiplex PCR, and TCRdb kept only the in-frame ones, dropping some. The table lists over 250,000 clones, roughly 90% of them singletons. The receptor's source is a man in his 60s who had recovered from COVID-19. The V gene is TRBV29-1, the J gene TRBJ1-1, with TRBD1 identical over 7 bases. The sequenced sample consisted of peripheral blood. CDR3 DNA sequence: TGCAGCGTTGAAGCTTCAGGGGGATACACTGAAGCTTTCTTT. Its translation is CSVEASGGYTEAFF.